The present entry profiles one T cell receptor beta chain with its context. The antigen is unknown. Germline trimming cut 1 base from V and 5 bases from J; bases unmatched to any gene: 3. In germline, CDR1 is DFQATT, CDR2 SNEGSKA (reference sequence). This CDR3 contains 13 residues. Recently defined diagnostic criteria classed the Susac syndrome patients as definite or probable. The sample is drawn from a study of CD8 T cells in Susac syndrome. Study-level background: Patients with Susac syndrome were, at the time of blood collection, therapy-naive, maintained on corticosteroids, or maintained on intravenous immunoglobulin alone. Overall study findings and caveats: Clonal expansion did not appear in Susac syndrome CD4+ T cell repertoires.

It was with random hexamers that about 0.45 to 1 ug RNA was reverse transcribed. TCRdb re-called the immunoSEQ multiplex PCR reads through MiXCR, storing one row per CDR3 protein. The sample shows 150,000 or so distinct CDR3 sequences, more than 85% of them seen only once. The genes are TRBV20-1 and TRBJ2-5; 8 nucleotides align to TRBD2. Specimen: CD4+ T cells from PBMCs. This TCR derives from a human donor with Susac syndrome. CDR3 DNA: TGCAGTGCTAGAGCTGGCGGGAGGGAGACCCAGTACTTC. This sequence encodes CSARAGGRETQYF.